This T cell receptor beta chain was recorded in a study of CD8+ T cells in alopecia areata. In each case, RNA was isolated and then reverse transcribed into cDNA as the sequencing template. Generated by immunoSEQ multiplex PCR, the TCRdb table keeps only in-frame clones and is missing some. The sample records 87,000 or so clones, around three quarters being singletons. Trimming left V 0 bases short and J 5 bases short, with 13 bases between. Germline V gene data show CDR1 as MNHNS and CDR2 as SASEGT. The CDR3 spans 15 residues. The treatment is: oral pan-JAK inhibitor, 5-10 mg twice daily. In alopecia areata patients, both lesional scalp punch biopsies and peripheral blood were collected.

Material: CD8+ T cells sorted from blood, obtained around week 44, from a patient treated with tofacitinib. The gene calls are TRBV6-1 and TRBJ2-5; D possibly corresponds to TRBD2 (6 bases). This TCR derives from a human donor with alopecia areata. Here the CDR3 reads CASSEAGGPGETQYF. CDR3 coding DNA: TGTGCCAGCAGTGAAGCGGGAGGACCTGGGGAGACCCAGTACTTC.